The rows below give T cell receptor beta chains drawn from one sample of a study of blood T cell repertoires in COVID-19. Method: immunoSEQ multiplex PCR; TCRdb's copy keeps in-frame clones and lacks some. Of hundreds of thousands of clones detected, 70% to 90% appear once; the ten largest clones hold under 4%. Sequencing was done on a sample of peripheral blood. The origin of the receptors is a man younger than 35 with active or convalescent COVID-19. Each CDR3 is given with its conserved first and last residue. D genes are given only for firm matches.

TRBJ1-2 TRBV5-5 - TGTGCCAGCACTAGGGGAGGAGACCTTTATGGCTACACCTTC CASTRGGDLYGYTF
TRBJ2-2 TRBV6-5 TRBD1 TGTGCCAGCAGCGACACAGGGGTTCCCGGGGAGCTGTTTTTT CASSDTGVPGELFF
TRBJ2-1 TRBV5-6 TRBD1 TGTGCCAGCAGAAAGGGACAGGGAGCCAATGAGCAGTTCTTC CASRKGQGANEQFF
TRBJ1-1 TRBV18 - TGTGCCAGCTCACCACGACAGGAGAACACTGAAGCTTTCTTT CASSPRQENTEAFF
TRBJ2-1 TRBV29-1 TRBD1 TGCAGCGTCAGGGACAGGGCGGGCGATGAGCAGTTCTTC CSVRDRAGDEQFF
TRBJ2-1 TRBV4-3 - TGCGCCAGCAGCCAAGTTATCCAGAGGCTTACCGAGCAGTTCTTC CASSQVIQRLTEQFF
TRBJ1-1 TRBV18 - TGTGCCAGCTCACCGGAGCAGGGTGGCACTGAAGCTTTCTTT CASSPEQGGTEAFF
TRBJ1-6 TRBV5-8 - TGTGCCAGCAGCTTGACAGGGCTGGGGCATTCACCCCTCCACTTT CASSLTGLGHSPLHF
TRBJ1-4 TRBV27 TRBD1 TGTGCCAGCAGTGACAGGGGATTCACTAATGAAAAACTGTTTTTT CASSDRGFTNEKLFF
TRBJ1-2 TRBV3-1/TRBV3-2 - TGTGCCAGCAGCTCTCCCTCACGGGGACTTTATGGCTACACCTTC CASSSPSRGLYGYTF